This T cell receptor (beta chain) was observed in a study of T-cell reconstitution after alpha-beta-depleted transplantation in children. The study, taken as a whole, reports: Surviving recipient T cells and thymic progenitors accounted for the high day-60 TCRbeta diversity observed in some patients. After one year, T-cell counts and TCRbeta diversity mostly came from new T cells. At around two months after transplant, the alpha-beta T cells were reportedly derived from several hundred expanded clones that came from non-depleted graft cells.

The library targeted TCRbeta and was prepared with unique molecular identifiers. TCRdb redid the calling of the PCR reads with MiXCR, one entry per CDR3 protein. The sample records 500,000 to 650,000 distinct CDR3 sequences, 10% to 15% being singletons. In germline, CDR1 is MNHEY, CDR2 SVGAGI. CDR3 length: 14 amino acids. V was clipped by 0 bases and J by 2 bases, with 5 bases between them. On this clonotype itself: Its target is not known.

The material sequenced was PBMCs, mostly from graft donor cells, taken 360 days after TCRalphabeta/CD19-depleted stem cell transplant. The receptor's source is a male patient under 18 who had a stem cell transplant for acute myeloid leukemia, so the T cells may come from the graft donor. This chain links TRBV6-5 with TRBJ1-5, with D uncertain. In DNA, the CDR3 is TGTGCCAGCAGTTACTCATATGGCAATCAGCCCCAGCATTTT. Translated: CASSYSYGNQPQHF.